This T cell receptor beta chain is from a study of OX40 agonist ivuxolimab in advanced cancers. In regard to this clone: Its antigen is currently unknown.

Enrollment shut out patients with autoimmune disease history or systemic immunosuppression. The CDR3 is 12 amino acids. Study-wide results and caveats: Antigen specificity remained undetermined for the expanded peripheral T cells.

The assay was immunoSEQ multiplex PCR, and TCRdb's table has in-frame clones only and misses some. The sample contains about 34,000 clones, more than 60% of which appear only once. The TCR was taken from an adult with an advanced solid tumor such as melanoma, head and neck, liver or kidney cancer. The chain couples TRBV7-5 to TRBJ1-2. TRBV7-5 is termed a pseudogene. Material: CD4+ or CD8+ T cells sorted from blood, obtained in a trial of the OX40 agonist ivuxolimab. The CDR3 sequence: CASNPGSYGYTF. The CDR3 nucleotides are TGTGCCAGCAACCCGGGCTCCTATGGCTACACCTTC.